The sequence of this T cell receptor (beta chain) was determined in a study of molecular identifiers for immune sequencing clone quantification. Study findings and constraints: Barcode sharing among identical TCR molecules could make large clones appear smaller.

The length of the CDR3 is 18 residues. Germline loops: CDR1 MNHNS, CDR2 SASEGT. Regarding this clonotype: Its specificity is not known. At one boundary the junction diverges from the germline segment, which might be a read error.

TCRdb fed the PCR reads into MiXCR, producing one record per CDR3 protein. The data hold approximately 500,000 distinct CDR3 sequences, with roughly 25% observed a single time. As CD8+CD4-CCR7+CD45RA+ cells, naive CD8 T cells were sorted. What was sequenced was naive CD8+ T cells from blood, with Jurkat cell RNA spiked in. The subset was: FACS-sorted CD8+CD4-CCR7+CD45RA+ naive T cells. This clonotype originated in a human donor in good health. Some libraries in this study had Jurkat cell RNA spiked in. The gene calls are TRBV6-1 and TRBJ2-4, with D perhaps TRBD1 (6 bases). In nucleotides, the CDR3 is TGTGCCCGCAGTGCATTCCCGCCAGGGGCCCTAGCCAAAAACATTCAGTACTTC. It encodes CARSAFPPGALAKNIQYF.